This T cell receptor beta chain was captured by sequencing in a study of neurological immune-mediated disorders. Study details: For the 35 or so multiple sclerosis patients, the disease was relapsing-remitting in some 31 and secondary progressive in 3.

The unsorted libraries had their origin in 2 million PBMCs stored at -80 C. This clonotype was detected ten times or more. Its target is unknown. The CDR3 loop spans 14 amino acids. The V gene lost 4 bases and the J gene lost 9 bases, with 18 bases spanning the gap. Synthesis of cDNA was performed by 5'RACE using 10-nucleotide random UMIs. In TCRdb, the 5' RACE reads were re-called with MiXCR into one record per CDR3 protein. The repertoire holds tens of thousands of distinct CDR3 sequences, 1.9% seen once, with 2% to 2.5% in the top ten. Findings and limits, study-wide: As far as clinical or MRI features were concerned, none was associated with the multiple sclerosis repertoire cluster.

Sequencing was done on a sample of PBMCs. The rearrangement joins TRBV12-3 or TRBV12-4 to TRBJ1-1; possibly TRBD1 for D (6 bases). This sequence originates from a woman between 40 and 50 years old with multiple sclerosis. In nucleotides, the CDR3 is TGTGCCAGCAGTTGGGGAGGCTCCGGGACAAAAGCTTTCTTT. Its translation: CASSWGGSGTKAFF.